A selection of T cell receptor beta chains follows, all from one sample in a study of T cell responses to AZD1222 COVID-19 vaccine. The method was immunoSEQ multiplex PCR; TCRdb's version includes in-frame clones alone and lacks a portion of them. In the table there are about 140,000 clones, 80% to 95% of which are singletons. The sequences come from peripheral blood, collected on day 0 of AZD1222 vaccination. These receptors all stem from an adult in good health. Each CDR3 is given with its conserved first and last residue. Fields, in order: clone size, D gene, J gene, V gene, CDR3 DNA, CDR3 protein. The D gene is left open where the match is weak. Only some rows state a clone size, as once, few, many or a class for expanded clones.

abundance: -; d_gene: -; j_gene: TRBJ1-3; v_gene: TRBV24-1; CDR3nt: TGTGCCACCAGTGATCCAACCCGGGACGGCGGTAGCACCATATATTTT; CDR3aa: CATSDPTRDGGSTIYF
abundance: many; d_gene: -; j_gene: TRBJ2-2; v_gene: TRBV6-4; CDR3nt: TGTGCCAGCAGTGACTCGGACACCGGGGAGCTGTTTTTT; CDR3aa: CASSDSDTGELFF
abundance: -; d_gene: -; j_gene: TRBJ2-7; v_gene: TRBV28; CDR3nt: TGTGCCAGCAGTCTCGGGCTCCATTTCTCCTACGAGCAGTACTTC; CDR3aa: CASSLGLHFSYEQYF
abundance: -; d_gene: TRBD2; j_gene: TRBJ2-7; v_gene: TRBV10-2; CDR3nt: TGCGCCAGCAGAAGCGGGAGTGATCGGTACGAGCAGTACTTC; CDR3aa: CASRSGSDRYEQYF
abundance: -; d_gene: -; j_gene: TRBJ1-2; v_gene: TRBV5-4; CDR3nt: TGTGCCAGCAGCCGAAGGTCCTGGGCAGGTGGTCATGGCTACACCTTC; CDR3aa: CASSRRSWAGGHGYTF
abundance: -; d_gene: -; j_gene: TRBJ2-7; v_gene: TRBV2; CDR3nt: TGTGCCGGGGCCTACCCAAGTACCTACGAGCAGTACTTC; CDR3aa: CAGAYPSTYEQYF
abundance: -; d_gene: TRBD1; j_gene: TRBJ1-2; v_gene: TRBV28; CDR3nt: TGTGCCAGCAGGGATGACAGGGGGGAAGGCTACACCTTC; CDR3aa: CASRDDRGEGYTF
abundance: -; d_gene: -; j_gene: TRBJ2-6; v_gene: TRBV18; CDR3nt: TGTGCCAGCTCACCTATCGGACTTCTTCAGAGCTCTGGGGCCAACGTCCTGACTTTC; CDR3aa: CASSPIGLLQSSGANVLTF
abundance: -; d_gene: -; j_gene: TRBJ2-3; v_gene: TRBV2; CDR3nt: TGTGCCAGCAGGGTTCAGGGGAGTACGCAGTATTTT; CDR3aa: CASRVQGSTQYF
abundance: -; d_gene: TRBD1; j_gene: TRBJ1-5; v_gene: TRBV4-1; CDR3nt: TGCGCCAGCAGCCAGCATGTCGCAGGGGGGTTTTGGGGCAATCAGCCCCAGCATTTT; CDR3aa: CASSQHVAGGFWGNQPQHF
abundance: -; d_gene: -; j_gene: TRBJ2-7; v_gene: TRBV4-2; CDR3nt: TGTGCCAGCAGCCAAGATGGGGGGGCGCGGGGTTCCGAGCAGTACTTC; CDR3aa: CASSQDGGARGSEQYF
abundance: -; d_gene: -; j_gene: TRBJ1-6; v_gene: TRBV5-4; CDR3nt: TGTGCCAGCAGCCCTGGGCTGATAGTAGGGAATTCACCCCTCCACTTT; CDR3aa: CASSPGLIVGNSPLHF
abundance: -; d_gene: -; j_gene: TRBJ2-3; v_gene: TRBV11-2; CDR3nt: TGTGCCAGCAGCCCAGAAATTCAAAACACAGATACGCAGTATTTT; CDR3aa: CASSPEIQNTDTQYF
abundance: -; d_gene: -; j_gene: TRBJ2-1; v_gene: TRBV11-3; CDR3nt: TGTGCCAGCAGCGTGGGAGTCTGGGGCGAGCAGTTCTTC; CDR3aa: CASSVGVWGEQFF
abundance: -; d_gene: -; j_gene: TRBJ2-2; v_gene: TRBV28; CDR3nt: TGTGCCAGTAAACCGTGGACGGGGAAAACCGGGGAGCTGTTTTTT; CDR3aa: CASKPWTGKTGELFF
abundance: -; d_gene: TRBD1; j_gene: TRBJ1-5; v_gene: TRBV6-6; CDR3nt: TGTGCCAGCAGTACAGGGGAGAGTCAGCCCCAGCATTTT; CDR3aa: CASSTGESQPQHF
abundance: -; d_gene: -; j_gene: TRBJ1-2; v_gene: TRBV6-5; CDR3nt: TGTGCCAGCATGACAGTAGCAGGGGCCAACTATGGCTACACCTTC; CDR3aa: CASMTVAGANYGYTF
abundance: -; d_gene: TRBD2; j_gene: TRBJ2-3; v_gene: TRBV30; CDR3nt: TGTGCCTGGAGTGTACTAGCGGGAGCCCCTATTGGGGAGACAGATACGCAGTATTTT; CDR3aa: CAWSVLAGAPIGETDTQYF
abundance: -; d_gene: -; j_gene: TRBJ1-3; v_gene: TRBV3-1/TRBV3-2; CDR3nt: TGTGCCAGCAGCCGAAACCCTGGAAACACCATATATTTT; CDR3aa: CASSRNPGNTIYF
abundance: -; d_gene: -; j_gene: TRBJ1-5; v_gene: TRBV24-1; CDR3nt: TGTGCCCCGATAGCAGATTACCACAATCAGCCCCAGCATTTT; CDR3aa: CAPIADYHNQPQHF
abundance: -; d_gene: -; j_gene: TRBJ1-1; v_gene: TRBV7-3; CDR3nt: TGTGCCAGCAGCCCCCAGGGAGCGAACACTGAAGCTTTCTTT; CDR3aa: CASSPQGANTEAFF
abundance: -; d_gene: -; j_gene: TRBJ2-3; v_gene: TRBV5-4; CDR3nt: TGTGCCAGCAGCCGGACCGGGAGCCCCGATACGCAGTATTTT; CDR3aa: CASSRTGSPDTQYF
abundance: -; d_gene: -; j_gene: TRBJ1-1; v_gene: TRBV5-5; CDR3nt: TGTGCCAGCAGGCGGGCTCCGCGGGAAGCTTTCTTT; CDR3aa: CASRRAPREAFF
abundance: -; d_gene: -; j_gene: TRBJ1-2; v_gene: TRBV28; CDR3nt: TGTGCCAGCAGTTTAGGCAGCTATGGCTACACCTTC; CDR3aa: CASSLGSYGYTF
abundance: -; d_gene: -; j_gene: TRBJ2-7; v_gene: TRBV13; CDR3nt: TGTGCCAGCAGCTTAGGGAGGGCTAGCAGCTACGAGCAGTACTTC; CDR3aa: CASSLGRASSYEQYF
abundance: -; d_gene: TRBD1; j_gene: TRBJ1-2; v_gene: TRBV4-1; CDR3nt: TGCGCCAGCAGCCAGGAAACAGGGGTCTATGGCTACACCTTC; CDR3aa: CASSQETGVYGYTF
abundance: -; d_gene: -; j_gene: TRBJ2-5; v_gene: TRBV5-4; CDR3nt: TGTGCCAGCAGCTTGGATCTTGGTATCCAAGAGACCCAGTACTTC; CDR3aa: CASSLDLGIQETQYF
abundance: -; d_gene: -; j_gene: TRBJ2-2; v_gene: TRBV5-1; CDR3nt: TGCGCCAGCAGCTGGGACGCAGGGGTGAGGCCCGGGGAGCTGTTTTTT; CDR3aa: CASSWDAGVRPGELFF